This T cell receptor beta chain was found in a study of spatial heterogeneity in lung cancer. Study as a whole: TCR transcript counts in tumor regions correlated strongly with a T cell module score from matched bulk RNA-seq.

Study findings and constraints: Counts of expanded intratumoral alpha and beta TCRs tracked tumor mutation counts.

Time point denoted: sample taken at primary tumor resection. Trimming cost V 5 bases and J 4 bases; bases outside gene matches: 6. Per the germline V gene, CDR1 is LNHNV and CDR2 is YYDKDF (reference sequence). This CDR3 comprises 14 residues. In TCRdb, the 5' RACE reads were re-called with MiXCR into one record per CDR3 protein. The sample shows 15,000 or so distinct CDR3 sequences, approximately 4.5% of them seen only once. This clonotype was seen only a few times. No antigen is known for it. The library was prepared for alpha chains; this beta chain is a stray read, so its frequency means little. The sequence was collected from a female donor with early-stage non-small cell lung cancer. The material was lung tumor tissue, obtained at surgery. This chain links TRBV15 with TRBJ2-5; 8 positions match TRBD2. As DNA, the CDR3 is TGTGCCACCAGCGAAATAGCGGGAACAGAGACCCAGTACTTC. Encoded protein: CATSEIAGTETQYF.